Each of the 7 T cell receptor beta chains below was sequenced from the same sample in a study of stem cell transplantation in POMP-related autoinflammatory disease. Their specific antigens are unknown. The method was immunoSEQ multiplex PCR; TCRdb's version includes in-frame clones alone and lacks a portion of them. The sample includes 11,000 or so clones, around nine tenths of them seen just once. Study outcomes and limitations: Fewer unique TRB V-J gene pairings were identified in patients with PRAID. Across all analyzed T-cell subsets, patients with PRAID tended toward reduced diversity and increased clonality.

The sequencing used CD8+ T cells from PBMCs, collected before stem cell transplantation. The receptors here all came from a human donor with POMP-related autoinflammation and immune dysregulation (PRAID).

The rearrangement uses TRBV7-6 and TRBJ1-2; D ambiguous. Germline-derived CDR1 and CDR2 are SGHVS and FNYEAQ. Trimming cost V 2 bases and J 5 bases, with 12 bases left between them. The length of the CDR3 is 14 residues. The CDR3 reads CASSLHGGSYGYTF. The DNA for the CDR3 is TGTGCCAGCAGCTTACATGGAGGGTCGTATGGCTACACCTTC.

The chain couples TRBV27 to TRBJ2-1, with a tentative D call TRBD2 (6 bases). V lost 4 bases to trimming and J lost 1 base, with 8 bases between them. This CDR3 spans 14 amino acids. The germline CDR1 and CDR2 sequences are MNHEY and SMNVEV (reference sequence). This CDR3 reads CASSSLASYNEQFF. The CDR3 DNA reads as TGTGCCAGCAGTTCCCTAGCGTCCTACAATGAGCAGTTCTTC.

The chain combines TRBV19 with TRBJ1-1; D is uncertain. Trimming shortened V by 10 bases and J by 5 bases, and 11 bases separated the two germline ends. Germline CDR1 and CDR2: LNHDA and SQIVND (reference sequence). The CDR3 spans 11 residues. The CDR3 nucleotides are TGTGCCACGAGTGGCGGGACTGAAGCTTTCTTT. Translated, it gives CATSGGTEAFF.

CDR3 residues: CASSFSLAPNEQFF. The CDR3 DNA reads TGTGCCAGCAGTTTCTCACTAGCGCCCAATGAGCAGTTCTTC. The J gene is TRBJ2-1, the V gene TRBV27; 7 bases align to TRBD2. Trimming cost V 3 bases and J 6 bases; bases outside gene matches: 5. This CDR3 is built from 14 residues. Germline values: CDR1 MNHEY, CDR2 SMNVEV (reference sequence).

The genes are TRBV14 and TRBJ1-1, with D possibly matching TRBD1 (5 bases). Germline CDR1 SGHDN, CDR2 FVKESK. This CDR3 is built from 14 residues. Trimming shortened V by 3 bases and J by 4 bases, and 12 bases separated the two germline ends. Here the CDR3 DNA reads TGTGCCAGCAGCCAGGCAGGGTACGGCACTGAAGCTTTCTTT. Translating gives CASSQAGYGTEAFF.

J is TRBJ2-1 and V is TRBV21-1; TRBD2 is the table's D call and was not checked against the DNA. TRBV21-1 has pseudogene status. The CDR3 spans 16 residues. CDR3 protein: CASSKGEVKQYNEQFF. CDR3 coding DNA: TGTGCCAGCAGCAAAGGTGAGGTAAAGCAGTACAATGAGCAGTTCTTC.

The chain uses TRBV7-9 and TRBJ2-7; TRBD1 might be the D (6 bases). Germline assignment: CDR1 SEHNR and CDR2 FQNEAQ (reference sequence). The CDR3 runs to 15 residues. Deletions cut 1 base from V and 2 bases from J, with 12 bases between. CDR3 residues: CASSLEGQGTYEQYF. The CDR3 DNA reads TGTGCCAGCAGCTTAGAGGGACAAGGGACCTACGAGCAGTACTTC.